This T cell receptor beta chain was captured by sequencing in a study of shared clonotypes between healthy human individuals. The assay was immunoSEQ multiplex PCR, and TCRdb's table has in-frame clones only and misses some. The sample lists fewer than 850,000 clones; 90% were seen once. What CD8 memory combined were CD45RO+ cells and CCR7-negative CD45RA+ TemRA cells. V lost 5 bases to trimming and J lost 7 bases, with 12 bases between them. CDR1 and CDR2 from the germline V gene are MNHEY and SVGAGI. The CDR3 consists of 13 residues. The TCR comes from a man aged 18 to 29 in good health. Some clones in this sample may be carry-over from other donors' samples. Material for sequencing was memory CD8+ T cells from PBMCs. Sample subset: CD45RO+ cells pooled with CCR7-negative TemRA cells. The chain recombines TRBV6-5 with TRBJ2-1; D is undetermined. The CDR3 loop reads CASSNGFPNEQFF. DNA for the CDR3: TGTGCCAGCAGTAACGGATTCCCGAATGAGCAGTTCTTC.